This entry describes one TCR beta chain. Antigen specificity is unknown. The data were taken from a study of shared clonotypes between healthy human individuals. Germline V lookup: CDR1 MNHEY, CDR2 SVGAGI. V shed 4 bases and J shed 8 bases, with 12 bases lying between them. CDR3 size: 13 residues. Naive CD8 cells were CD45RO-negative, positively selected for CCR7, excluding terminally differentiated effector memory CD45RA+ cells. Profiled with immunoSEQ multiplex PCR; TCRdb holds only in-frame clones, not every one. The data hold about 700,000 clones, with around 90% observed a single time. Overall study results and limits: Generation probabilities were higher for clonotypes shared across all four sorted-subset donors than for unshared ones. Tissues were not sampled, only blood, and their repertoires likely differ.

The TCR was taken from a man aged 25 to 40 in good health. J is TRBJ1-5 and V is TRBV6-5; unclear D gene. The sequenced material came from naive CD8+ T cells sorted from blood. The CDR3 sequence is CASSSTASEPQHF. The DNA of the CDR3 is TGTGCCAGCAGTTCGACGGCCTCGGAGCCCCAGCATTTT.